Given below is one TCR beta chain in context. Its antigen has not been determined. Base qualities are not at hand, and no much larger clone is one base apart. The data derive from a study of tumor and adjacent non-tumor tissue in lung cancer listed by TCRdb under 2018. Study-level background: By cancer type, the cohort comprised 12 to 13 adenocarcinoma patients, a couple of squamous cell carcinoma patients and 1 small cell lung cancer patient. The 15 or so patients were aged roughly 30 to 80 years, included around 10 men and 5 women, and had TNM stage I to III disease. For each patient, one tumor sample and one normal lung sample were taken, giving around 30 paired specimens that underwent TCRbeta CDR3 sequencing. In total, sequencing yielded some 130 million productive TCRbeta reads, which works out to an average of about 4.2 million reads per sample. The study compared bulk TCRbeta repertoires between lung tumor tissue and matched distant non-tumor lung tissue from around 16 lung cancer patients. Study-level results and caveats: The methods do not name the sequencing platform or mention unique molecular identifiers. The top 100 clones made up a significantly larger cumulative share of the repertoire in normal lung than in tumor tissue. The cohort had only around 15 patients, and the authors noted that larger samples and more detailed clinical data are needed. Peripheral blood was not sequenced, so blood TCRbeta repertoires in these lung cancer patients were not examined. TCR diversity was significantly higher in younger patients, and greater tumor TCR diversity was associated with shorter overall survival and shorter disease-free survival. Tumor tissue showed significantly greater TCR diversity (inverse Simpson) than normal lung tissue (approximately 400 vs 170, P = 0.0075, Mann-Whitney U test).

Library construction relied on multiplex PCR. Sequencing relied on an Illumina HiSeq 2500. Following protocols modified from ARM-PCR, the researchers constructed TCRbeta libraries through three rounds of nested PCR with primers (Table S4). Before sequencing, PCR products in the 200-500 bp range were cut out of the gel and cleaned up using the QIAquick gel extraction kit. The authors' analysis ran thus. Reads were cleaned using Trimmomatic, were merged into complete CDR3 sequences using FLASH, and were assigned to V(D)J germline segments using MiTCR. Clonal diversity was calculated as the inverse Simpson's index using VDJtools. In-frame sequences without a premature stop codon were defined as productive reads. TCRdb's own reprocessing of the public reads used fastp at Q25 and MiXCR and kept productive beta chains. Every entry covers one CDR3 protein and lists the most common genes and DNA from its rows. TCRdb assigned the V and J calls; the authors' analysis was not used. In all, the sample holds 200,000 to 250,000 distinct CDR3 sequences, and 71% of those were seen once. The ten largest account for about 23% of the sample.

RNA was isolated from bulk unsorted tissue, and RNA quality was assessed with a NanoDrop ND-1000 and an Agilent 2100. Newly diagnosed lung cancer patients without prior chemotherapy who had been admitted for thoracic surgery in China between August and November 2014 were enrolled as donors. The study excluded patients who had received radiotherapy or chemotherapy before or who had another cancer at the same time. Pieces of surgical tissue measuring about 1-2.3 cm3 were kept in RNAlater solution and held at -80 degrees C until needed. The source of this sequence is a man in his 60s with non-small cell lung cancer. The sequencing sample was made of lung tumor tissue.

The DNA reads TGTGCCAGTAGTATTATAGGATACGGTGAGGGAAAACTGTTTTTT. This translates into CASSIIGYGEGKLFF. The V gene is TRBV19 and the J gene is TRBJ1-4; a confident D gene designation cannot be given. The CDR3 measures 15 amino acids from cysteine to phenylalanine. CDR3 DNA is the only sequence kept; it has 45 bases, read in frame from the first base. V sheds 3 bases and J sheds 10 bases, leaving 18 bases between their ends. CDR1 and CDR2 (LNHDA, SQIVND) derive from the germline V gene (reference sequence). The variable domain in full, with residues beyond the CDR3 obtained from the reference TRBV19 and TRBJ1-4 genes, is DGGITQSPKYLFRKEGQNVTLSCEQNLNHDAMYWYRQDPGQGLRLIYYSQIVNDFQKGDIAEGYSVSREKKESFPLTVTSAQKNPTAFYLCASSIIGYGEGKLFFGSGTQLSVL.